The next 9 T cell receptor beta chains were all read from a single sample in a study of blood T cell repertoires in COVID-19. Some clones are missing from TCRdb's copy, which holds only in-frame ones; the method was immunoSEQ multiplex PCR. The table records fewer than 250,000 clones, about 86% of them present only once. The sequenced material came from PBMCs or T cells enriched from blood (not recorded which). These receptor sequences come from a middle-aged woman with acute COVID-19.

The J gene is TRBJ1-2, the V gene TRBV2; the match to TRBD1 covers 7 bases. This CDR3 comprises 12 residues. Trimming cost V 7 bases and J 3 bases; bases outside gene matches: 2. CDR1 is SNHLY, CDR2 FYNNEI, per germline. CDR3 bases: TGTGCCAGCACCAGGGGGGACTATGGCTACACCTTC. This gives the protein CASTRGDYGYTF.

As concerns this clone: This sample includes further DNA sequences coding for the same CDR3. The V and J genes are TRBV7-2 and TRBJ2-7, with TRBD2 identical over 10 bases. The CDR3 totals 14 residues. Germline V CDR1 and CDR2: SGHTA, FQGNSA. With V trimmed by 4 bases and J by 0 bases, 0 bases remained unmatched. The CDR3: CASSWTSGSYEQYF. In nucleotides, the CDR3 is TGTGCCAGCAGCTGGACTAGCGGCTCCTACGAGCAGTACTTC.

This chain links TRBV5-8 with TRBJ1-1, with D possibly matching TRBD1 (5 bases). The germline V gene encodes CDR1 SGHTS and CDR2 YDEGEE. Trimming took off 6 bases at V and 2 bases at J, with 14 bases between the two ends. This CDR3 comprises 14 residues. The DNA for the CDR3 is TGTGCCAGCACGACCTTGACAGTTAACACTGAAGCTTTCTTT. Protein: CASTTLTVNTEAFF. The full variable domain, in which reference TRBV5-8 and TRBJ1-1 provide the parts outside the CDR3, is EAGVTQSPTHLIKTRGQQATLRCSPISGHTSVYWYQQALGLGLQFLLWYDEGEERNRGNFPPRFSGRQFPNYSSELNVNALELEDSALYLCASTTLTVNTEAFFGQGTRLTVV.

The V call is TRBV6-2 or TRBV6-3, the J call TRBJ2-5; 9 nucleotides line up with TRBD2. Germline CDR1 MNHEY, CDR2 SVGEGT. Trimming at V came to 5 bases and at J to 1 base, leaving 5 bases not matched to a gene. The CDR3 is 15 residues long. The CDR3 reads CASSGRSGGQETQYF. As DNA, the CDR3 is TGTGCCAGCAGTGGCCGTAGCGGGGGCCAAGAGACCCAGTACTTC.

The chain is built from TRBV4-2 and TRBJ2-7; possibly TRBD1 for D (5 bases). CDR3 length: 15 amino acids. In germline, CDR1 is LGHNA, CDR2 YNFKEQ. V lost 0 bases and J lost 5, with 14 bases in between. CDR3 sequence reads: CASSQETQGIHEQYF. The DNA of the CDR3 is TGTGCCAGCAGCCAAGAGACCCAGGGAATCCACGAGCAGTACTTC.

The chain has TRBV6-2 or TRBV6-3 and TRBJ2-5, with TRBD2 as a possible D gene (7 bases). The germline CDR1 and CDR2 sequences are MNHEY and SVGEGT. Trimming shortened V by 2 bases and J by 1 base, and 14 bases separated the two germline ends. This CDR3 has 16 residues. DNA for the CDR3: TGTGCCAGCAGTTACGGGGGGGCGGCCCTCCAAGAGACCCAGTACTTC. Translated, it gives CASSYGGAALQETQYF.

The chain couples TRBV28 to TRBJ1-2; D possibly corresponds to TRBD1 (6 bases). With 3 bases removed from V and 5 bases from J, the gap between germline ends came to 16 bases. The CDR3 length is 15 residues. Per germline, CDR1 MDHEN and CDR2 SYDVKM. CDR3 region: CASSLGGARGYGYTF. CDR3 DNA: TGTGCCAGCAGTTTGGGGGGGGCGAGAGGGTATGGCTACACCTTC.

The chain is built from TRBV2 and TRBJ2-5, with D possibly being TRBD2 (5 bases). The CDR3 totals 13 residues. Germline CDR1 reads SNHLY; CDR2 reads FYNNEI. Trimming removed 7 bases from V and 3 bases from J, with 12 bases in between. CDR3 protein: CASTTLEEETQYF. In DNA, the CDR3 is TGTGCCAGCACCACCCTGGAGGAAGAGACCCAGTACTTC.

The chain couples TRBV7-2 to TRBJ2-1, with D maybe TRBD2 (5 bases). The ends were cut back, 1 base at V and 5 bases at J, with 12 bases in the middle. The CDR3 covers 15 residues. The germline CDR1 and CDR2 sequences are SGHTA and FQGNSA. Written as DNA, the CDR3 is TGTGCCAGCAGCTTAGTAAGGCTAGCCAACAATGAGCAGTTCTTC. Protein sequence: CASSLVRLANNEQFF. The full variable domain, completed using reference TRBV7-2 and TRBJ2-1, is GAGVSQSPSNKVTEKGKDVELRCDPISGHTALYWYRQSLGQGLEFLIYFQGNSAPDKSGLPSDRFSAERTGGSVSTLTIQRTQQEDSAVYLCASSLVRLANNEQFFGPGTRLTVL.